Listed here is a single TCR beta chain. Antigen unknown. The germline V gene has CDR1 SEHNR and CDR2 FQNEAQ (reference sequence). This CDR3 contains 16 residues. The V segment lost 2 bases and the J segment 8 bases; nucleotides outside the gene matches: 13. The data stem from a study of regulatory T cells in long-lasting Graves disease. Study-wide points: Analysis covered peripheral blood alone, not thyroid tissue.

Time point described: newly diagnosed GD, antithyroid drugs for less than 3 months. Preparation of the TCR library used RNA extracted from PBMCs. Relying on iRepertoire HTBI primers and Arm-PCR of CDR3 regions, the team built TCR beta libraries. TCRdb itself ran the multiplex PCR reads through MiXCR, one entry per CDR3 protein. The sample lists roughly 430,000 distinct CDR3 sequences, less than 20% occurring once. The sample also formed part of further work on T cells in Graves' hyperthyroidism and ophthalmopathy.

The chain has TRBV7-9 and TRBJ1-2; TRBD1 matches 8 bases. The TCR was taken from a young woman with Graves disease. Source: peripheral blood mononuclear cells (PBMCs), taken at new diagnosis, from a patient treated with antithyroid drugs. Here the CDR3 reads CASSLLGVQGAIGYTF. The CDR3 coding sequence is TGTGCCAGCAGCTTACTCGGAGTGCAGGGGGCTATCGGCTACACCTTC.